This T cell receptor beta chain was found in a study of CD8+ T cells in alopecia areata (dated by TCRdb to 2016 to 2019). At the level of the whole study: Treated patients were enrolled in an open-label pilot trial of oral tofacitinib at 5 to 10 mg twice daily for moderate-to-severe alopecia areata. Tofacitinib was administered for 6 to 18 months, and 6 months of follow-up off drug were then conducted to assess delayed response and recurrence. High-throughput TCRbeta sequencing was used to examine T cell clonal expansion in alopecia areata in both the C3H/HeJ mouse model and human patients. Scalp tissue and sorted CD4+ and CD8+ peripheral blood T cells from patchy and totalis/universalis alopecia areata patients and from healthy controls were covered by human TCRbeta sequencing. Biopsies were taken from tofacitinib-treated patients at baseline and again at 4 and 24 weeks into treatment, and several of those patients also had a later scalp biopsy. Clonality in the scalp was compared among normal scalp (n=4), patchy alopecia areata scalp (n=8), and alopecia totalis/universalis scalp (n=8). The RNA source kit depended on sample type: the PAXgene miRNA kit for fixed scalp, the miRNeasy kit for PBMCs, and the RNeasy kit for mouse skin. TCRbeta CDR3 regions were amplified by immunoSEQ multiplex PCR using 35 Vbeta forward and 13 Jbeta reverse primers.

The library was generated by the immunoSEQ multiplex PCR assay. To provide template for TCR sequencing, every sample had RNA extracted and reverse transcribed into cDNA. First-strand cDNA was synthesized with SuperScript III using a 2:1 mix of oligo-dT and random hexamers. A synthetic immune receptor repertoire was used to measure amplification bias, and any remaining bias was corrected computationally. The published analysis was carried out like this. Raw reads were preprocessed for error removal, and CDR3 was defined according to IMGT conventions as running from the conserved cysteine to phenylalanine. Clonality was computed by normalizing Shannon entropy by log2 of the number of productive unique TCRs and subtracting the result from 1. Scalp TCRbeta sequences were cross-referenced with sorted blood CD4 and CD8 repertoires so that the CD4 or CD8 identity of scalp clones could be inferred. What TCRdb holds here is the immuneACCESS table cut down to in-frame rearrangements. Part of the clones is not present; checked against another copy, under half of the missing clones reflect an unresolved V gene, and the others are unexplained. That table is the source of V, J and clone size, and D and trimming were worked out from the DNA. The sample yields more than 100,000 clones; 58% were counted once. Together, the top ten hold less than 5.5% of the sample.

The full study reports these points: Compared with normal scalp, lesional scalp had higher clonality and more expanded CD8+ clones, particularly in alopecia totalis/universalis, a pattern that suggests antigenic drive. TCR sequences shared between patients were less clear than in mice, possibly partly because of HLA diversity in the patient population. Scalp TCR repertoire analysis is complicated because resident alphabeta T cells in normal human skin are also sequenced, whereas mouse skin is dominated by gammadelta T cells.

The label giving this sample's time point can be read as: baseline before oral tofacitinib. Lesional scalp punch biopsies and peripheral blood were obtained from alopecia areata patients. PBMCs were separated by density centrifugation and stained for CD3, CD4 and CD8, after which CD4+ and CD8+ T cells were sorted on a FACSAria. Concerning this clone: The clone's antigen remains unknown. Per-nucleotide qualities are absent, and no much larger clonotype sits a single base away.

The CDR3 spans 15 residues, from the cysteine through the phenylalanine. The entry retains the CDR3 DNA only, 45 bases that are in frame from base 1. V lost 4 bases and J lost 6 bases, and the count of bases not matched to a germline gene is 8. The germline V gene gives CDR1 as SGHTA and CDR2 as FQGNSA. This TCR was recovered from a human donor with alopecia areata. Sequencing used CD4+ T cells sorted from blood, obtained at week 0. The rearrangement joined TRBV7-2 to TRBJ2-7, with TRBD1 identical over 11 junction bases. Read as DNA, the sequence is TGTGCCAGCAGCTCACGGGACAGGGGGTTGTTCGAGCAGTACTTC. The encoded protein is CASSSRDRGLFEQYF. With all but the CDR3 taken from the reference TRBV7-2 and TRBJ2-7 genes, the full variable domain is: GAGVSQSPSNKVTEKGKDVELRCDPISGHTALYWYRQSLGQGLEFLIYFQGNSAPDKSGLPSDRFSAERTGGSVSTLTIQRTQQEDSAVYLCASSSRDRGLFEQYFGPGTRLTVT.